This T cell receptor (beta chain) emerged from a study of CD8 T cells in ankylosing spondylitis (dated by TCRdb to about 2017). In terms of the full investigation: T cell receptor beta repertoires were profiled in healthy donors and ankylosing spondylitis patients so that disease-linked TCR variants could be found. In total, the full study cohort was made up of roughly 110 healthy donors and 25 ankylosing spondylitis patients. Peripheral blood was sampled, and synovial fluid was additionally collected from ankylosing spondylitis patients.

This clonotype was observed a handful of times. Its specific antigen is unknown. Nothing much larger sits one base from this clone, and base qualities are not available. The study at large found these results: Some motif variants were previously reported in synovial fluid and blood of reactive arthritis patients, suggesting common disease-initiation mechanisms. The disease-linked clones were reported as significantly enriched in matched synovial fluid samples from ankylosing spondylitis patients. Blood from ankylosing spondylitis patients appeared to be characterized by a TCR beta motif made up of seven or eight highly homologous amino acid variants. In peripheral blood, the disease-linked clones were found at relatively low frequencies and had a CD8+ phenotype.

The sequencer listed for this sample is Illumina HiSeq 2500. TCR beta libraries were prepared by quantitative 5'-RACE with molecular barcodes. In the authors' own workflow: A new computational method based on a probabilistic model of VDJ rearrangement was used to identify disease-linked TCR variants. TCRdb took the public reads, trimmed them with fastp at Q25, ran MiXCR for clone calling and kept in-frame beta chains. Each CDR3 protein appears once, grouped with its most common genes and DNA. TCRdb's processing, not the authors', yielded these V and J calls. Within this sample are fewer than 200,000 distinct CDR3 sequences, with 9.8% of them counted one time only. The ten top clones hold roughly 16% of the sample. Reading the germline V gene (reference sequence) gives CDR1 MNHEY and CDR2 SMNVEV. There are 12 amino acids in the CDR3, from cysteine to phenylalanine inclusive. Just the 36-base CDR3 DNA is kept, in frame starting at base 1. Trimming takes 10 bases from V and 6 bases from J, and the germline ends sit 13 bases apart.

The specimen sequenced was blood, either unsorted or a sorted T cell fraction (not recorded which). This receptor chain uses TRBV27 and TRBJ2-1; the D gene assignment is ambiguous. This sequence was found in a female donor with ankylosing spondylitis or in good health (not recorded which). The CDR3 region reads CATYDPFNEQFF. At the DNA level, the sequence is TGTGCCACCTACGACCCTTTCAATGAGCAGTTCTTC.